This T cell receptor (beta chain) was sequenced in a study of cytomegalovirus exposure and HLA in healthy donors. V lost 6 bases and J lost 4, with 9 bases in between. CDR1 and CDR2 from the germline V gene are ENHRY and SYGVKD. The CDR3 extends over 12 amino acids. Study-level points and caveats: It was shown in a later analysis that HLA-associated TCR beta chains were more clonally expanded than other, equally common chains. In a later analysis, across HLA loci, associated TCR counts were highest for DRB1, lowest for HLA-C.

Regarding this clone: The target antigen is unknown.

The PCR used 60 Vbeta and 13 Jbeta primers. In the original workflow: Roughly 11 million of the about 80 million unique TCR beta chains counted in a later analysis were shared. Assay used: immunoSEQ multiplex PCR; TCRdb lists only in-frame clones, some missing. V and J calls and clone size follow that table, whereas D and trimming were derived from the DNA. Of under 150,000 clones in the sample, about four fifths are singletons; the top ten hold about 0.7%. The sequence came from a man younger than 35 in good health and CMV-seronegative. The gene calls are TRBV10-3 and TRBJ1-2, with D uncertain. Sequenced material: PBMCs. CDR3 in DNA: TGTGCCATCAGCATCGATAGCTATGGCTACACCTTC. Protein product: CAISIDSYGYTF.